This TCR beta chain was sequenced in a study of T-cell reconstitution after alpha-beta-depleted transplantation in children. Study-wide findings and caveats: Newly produced T cells mostly accounted for T-cell counts and diversity one year post-transplant. Several hundred expanded graft clones reportedly gave rise to the alpha-beta T cells present about two months after transplant. Diversity of TCRbeta at day 60 was high in some patients, arising from surviving recipient T cells and thymic progenitors.

Library preparation (for TCRbeta) was performed with unique molecular identifiers. TCRdb passed the PCR reads through MiXCR, listing each CDR3 protein once. The sample contains 670,000 or so distinct CDR3 sequences, around 13% of which appear only once. The table lists this clonotype with many counts. Its target is not known. This CDR3 contains 13 residues. V lost 0 bases and J lost 7, with 9 bases in between. The source was PBMCs, collected before TCRalphabeta/CD19-depleted stem cell transplant. The TCR originated in a girl aged 2 to 10 with congenital amegakaryocytic thrombocytopenia, due to receive a stem cell transplant. The rearrangement links TRBV12-3 or TRBV12-4 to TRBJ1-2, with D possibly TRBD1 on 6 matching bases. The CDR3 reads CASSLAPGAGYTF. The CDR3 DNA follows: TGTGCCAGCAGTTTAGCGCCAGGGGCTGGCTACACCTTC.